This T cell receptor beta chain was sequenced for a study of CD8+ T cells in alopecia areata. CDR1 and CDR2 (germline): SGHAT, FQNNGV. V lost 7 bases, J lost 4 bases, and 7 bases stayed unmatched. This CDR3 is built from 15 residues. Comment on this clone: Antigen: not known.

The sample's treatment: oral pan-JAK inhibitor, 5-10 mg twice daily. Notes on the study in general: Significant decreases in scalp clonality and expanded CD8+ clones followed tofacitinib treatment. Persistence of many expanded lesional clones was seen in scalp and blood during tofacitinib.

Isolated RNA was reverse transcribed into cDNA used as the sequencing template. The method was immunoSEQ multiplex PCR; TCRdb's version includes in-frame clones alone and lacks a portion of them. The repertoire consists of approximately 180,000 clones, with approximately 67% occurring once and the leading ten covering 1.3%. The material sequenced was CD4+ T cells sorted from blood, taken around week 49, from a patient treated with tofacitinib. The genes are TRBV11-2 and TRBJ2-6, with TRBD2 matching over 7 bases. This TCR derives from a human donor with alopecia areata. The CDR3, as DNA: TGTGCCAGCATCCAGGGAGGGTTCGGGGCCAACGTCCTGACTTTC. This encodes CASIQGGFGANVLTF.